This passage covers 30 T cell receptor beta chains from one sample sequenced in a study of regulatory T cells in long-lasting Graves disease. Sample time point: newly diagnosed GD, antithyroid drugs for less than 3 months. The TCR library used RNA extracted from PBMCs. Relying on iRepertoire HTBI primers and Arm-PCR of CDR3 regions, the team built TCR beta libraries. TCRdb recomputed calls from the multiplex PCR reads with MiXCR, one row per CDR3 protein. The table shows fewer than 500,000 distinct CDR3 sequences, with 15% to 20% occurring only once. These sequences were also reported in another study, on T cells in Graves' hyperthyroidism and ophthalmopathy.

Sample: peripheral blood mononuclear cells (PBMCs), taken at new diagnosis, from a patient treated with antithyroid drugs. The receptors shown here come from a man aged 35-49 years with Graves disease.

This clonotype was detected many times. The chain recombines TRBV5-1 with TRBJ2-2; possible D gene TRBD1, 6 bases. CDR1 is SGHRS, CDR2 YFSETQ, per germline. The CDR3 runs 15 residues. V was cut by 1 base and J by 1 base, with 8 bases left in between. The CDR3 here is CASSLSRGNTGELFF. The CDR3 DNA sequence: TGCGCCAGCAGCTTGTCCAGGGGGAACACCGGGGAGCTGTTTTTT.

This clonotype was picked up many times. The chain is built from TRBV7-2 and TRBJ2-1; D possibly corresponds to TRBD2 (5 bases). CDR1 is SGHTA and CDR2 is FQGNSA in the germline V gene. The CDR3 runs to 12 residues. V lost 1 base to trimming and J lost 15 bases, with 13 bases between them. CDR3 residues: CASSLGVAGGFF. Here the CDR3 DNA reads TGTGCCAGCAGCTTAGGTGTCGCCGGAGGGTTCTTC.

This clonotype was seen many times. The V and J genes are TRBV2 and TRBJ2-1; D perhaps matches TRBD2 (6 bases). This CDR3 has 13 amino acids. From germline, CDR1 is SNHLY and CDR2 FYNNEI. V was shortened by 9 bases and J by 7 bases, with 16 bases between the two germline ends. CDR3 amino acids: CARPGESSNEQFF. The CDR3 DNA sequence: TGTGCCAGACCGGGGGAATCCTCTAATGAGCAGTTCTTC.

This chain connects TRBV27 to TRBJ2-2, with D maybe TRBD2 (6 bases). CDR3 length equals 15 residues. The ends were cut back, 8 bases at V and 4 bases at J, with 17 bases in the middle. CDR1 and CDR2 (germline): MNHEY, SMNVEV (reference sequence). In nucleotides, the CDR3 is TGTGCCAGCCGAGCTCTGTTAGCGGCCACCGGGGAGCTGTTTTTT. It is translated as CASRALLAATGELFF.

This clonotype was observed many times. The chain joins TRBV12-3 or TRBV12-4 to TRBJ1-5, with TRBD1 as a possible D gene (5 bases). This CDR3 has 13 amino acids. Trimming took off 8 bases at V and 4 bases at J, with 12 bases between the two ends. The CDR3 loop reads CASSDSANQPQHF. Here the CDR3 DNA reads TGTGCCAGCTCAGACAGCGCAAATCAGCCCCAGCATTTT.

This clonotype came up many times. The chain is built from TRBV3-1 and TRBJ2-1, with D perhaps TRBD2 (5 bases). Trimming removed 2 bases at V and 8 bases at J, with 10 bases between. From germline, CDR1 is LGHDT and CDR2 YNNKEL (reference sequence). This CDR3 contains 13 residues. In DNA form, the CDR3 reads TGTGCCAGCAGCCAATGGGAGCCCTATGAGCAGTTCTTC. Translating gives CASSQWEPYEQFF.

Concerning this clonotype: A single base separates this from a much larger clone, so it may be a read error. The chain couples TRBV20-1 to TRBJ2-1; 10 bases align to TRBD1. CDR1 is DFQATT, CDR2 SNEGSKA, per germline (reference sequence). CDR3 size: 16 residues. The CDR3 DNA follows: TGCAGTGCTAGAGATCACGCGGGACAGGGGATCCATGAGGAGTTCTTC. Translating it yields CSARDHAGQGIHEEFF.

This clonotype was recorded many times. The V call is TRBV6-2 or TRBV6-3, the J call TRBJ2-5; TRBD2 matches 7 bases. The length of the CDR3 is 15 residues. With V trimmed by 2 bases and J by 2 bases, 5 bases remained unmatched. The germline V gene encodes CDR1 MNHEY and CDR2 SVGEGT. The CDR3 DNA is TGTGCCAGCAGTTACGGGGGGACTATACAAGAGACCCAGTACTTC. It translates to CASSYGGTIQETQYF.

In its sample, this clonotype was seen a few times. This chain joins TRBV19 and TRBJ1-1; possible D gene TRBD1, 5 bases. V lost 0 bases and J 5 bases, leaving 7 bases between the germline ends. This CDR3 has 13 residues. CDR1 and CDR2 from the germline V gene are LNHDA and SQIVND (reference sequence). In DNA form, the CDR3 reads TGTGCCAGTAGTATAGACCCAGGGACTGAAGCTTTCTTT. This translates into CASSIDPGTEAFF.

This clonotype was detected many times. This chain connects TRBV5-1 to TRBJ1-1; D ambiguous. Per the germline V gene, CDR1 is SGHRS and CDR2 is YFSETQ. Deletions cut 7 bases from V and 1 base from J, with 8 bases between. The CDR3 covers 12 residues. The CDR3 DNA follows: TGCGCCAGCCGTTCTGGGAACACTGAAGCTTTCTTT. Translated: CASRSGNTEAFF. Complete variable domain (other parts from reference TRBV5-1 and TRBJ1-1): KAGVTQTPRYLIKTRGQQVTLSCSPISGHRSVSWYQQTPGQGLQFLFEYFSETQRNKGNFPGRFSGRQFSNSRSEMNVSTLELGDSALYLCASRSGNTEAFFGQGTRLTVV.

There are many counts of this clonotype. The CDR3 loop is CSARTGAGYGYTF. The CDR3 region has the DNA TGCAGTGCTAGGACAGGGGCAGGCTATGGCTACACCTTC. The V gene is TRBV20-1, the J gene TRBJ1-2; 8 positions agree with TRBD1. CDR1 and CDR2 from the germline V gene are DFQATT and SNEGSKA (reference sequence). The CDR3 consists of 13 residues. Trimming cost V 3 bases and J 4 bases; bases outside gene matches: 4.

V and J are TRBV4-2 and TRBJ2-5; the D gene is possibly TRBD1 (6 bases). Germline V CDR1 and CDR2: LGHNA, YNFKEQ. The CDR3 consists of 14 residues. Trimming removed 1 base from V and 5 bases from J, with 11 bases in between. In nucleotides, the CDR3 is TGTGCCAGCAGCCAAGGAACAGGGCCCGAGACCCAGTACTTC. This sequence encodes CASSQGTGPETQYF.

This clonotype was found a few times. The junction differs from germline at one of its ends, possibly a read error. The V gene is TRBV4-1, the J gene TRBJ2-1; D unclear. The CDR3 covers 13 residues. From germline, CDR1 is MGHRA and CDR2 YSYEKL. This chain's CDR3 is CASSQDMYNDQFF. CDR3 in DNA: TGCGCCAGCAGCCAAGATATGTACAATGATCAGTTCTTC.

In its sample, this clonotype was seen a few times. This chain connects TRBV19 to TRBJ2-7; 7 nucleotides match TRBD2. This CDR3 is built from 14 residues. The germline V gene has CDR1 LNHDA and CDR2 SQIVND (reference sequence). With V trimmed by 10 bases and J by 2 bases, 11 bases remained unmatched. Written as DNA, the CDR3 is TGTGCCACCCAGCTGACTAGCAGCCCCTACGAGCAGTACTTC. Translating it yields CATQLTSSPYEQYF.

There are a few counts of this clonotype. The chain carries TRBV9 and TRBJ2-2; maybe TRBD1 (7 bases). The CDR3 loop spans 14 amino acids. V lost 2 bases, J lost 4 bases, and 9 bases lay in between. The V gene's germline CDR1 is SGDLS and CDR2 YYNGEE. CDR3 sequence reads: CASSVQGGTGELFF. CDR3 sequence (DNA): TGTGCCAGCAGCGTTCAGGGGGGCACCGGGGAGCTGTTTTTT.

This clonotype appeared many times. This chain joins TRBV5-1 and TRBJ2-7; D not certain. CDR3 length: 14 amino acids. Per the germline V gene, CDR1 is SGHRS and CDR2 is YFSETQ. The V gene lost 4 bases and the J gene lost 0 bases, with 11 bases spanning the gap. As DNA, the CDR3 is TGCGCCAGCAGCGAAGACCCAGTCTCCTACGAGCAGTACTTC. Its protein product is CASSEDPVSYEQYF.

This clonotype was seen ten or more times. In nucleotides, the CDR3 is TGCGCCAGCAGCCCGGGGGGGGCCCGTCAGCCCCAGCATTTT. Protein: CASSPGGARQPQHF. The J gene is TRBJ1-5, the V gene TRBV5-1, with a tentative D call TRBD1 (6 bases). This CDR3 contains 14 residues. Germline CDR1 SGHRS, CDR2 YFSETQ. V was shortened by 4 bases and J by 6 bases, with 14 bases between the two germline ends. Looking up the rest from reference TRBV5-1 and TRBJ1-5 gives the full variable domain: KAGVTQTPRYLIKTRGQQVTLSCSPISGHRSVSWYQQTPGQGLQFLFEYFSETQRNKGNFPGRFSGRQFSNSRSEMNVSTLELGDSALYLCASSPGGARQPQHFGDGTRLSIL.

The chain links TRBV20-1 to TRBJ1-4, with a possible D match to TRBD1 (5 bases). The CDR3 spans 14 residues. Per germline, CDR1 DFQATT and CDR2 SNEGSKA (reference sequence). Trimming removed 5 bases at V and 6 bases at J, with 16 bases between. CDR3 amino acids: CSAGTGTLHEKLFF. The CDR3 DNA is TGCAGTGCTGGCACCGGGACCCTCCATGAAAAACTGTTTTTT.

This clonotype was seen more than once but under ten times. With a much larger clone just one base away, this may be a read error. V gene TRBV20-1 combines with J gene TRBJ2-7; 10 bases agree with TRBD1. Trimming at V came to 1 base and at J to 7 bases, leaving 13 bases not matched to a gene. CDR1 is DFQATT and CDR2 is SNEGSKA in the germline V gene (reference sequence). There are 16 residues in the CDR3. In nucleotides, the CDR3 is TGCAGTGCTAGAGGTTTCCGGGACAGGGGAGTTGATGAGCAGTACTTC. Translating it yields CSARGFRDRGVDEQYF.

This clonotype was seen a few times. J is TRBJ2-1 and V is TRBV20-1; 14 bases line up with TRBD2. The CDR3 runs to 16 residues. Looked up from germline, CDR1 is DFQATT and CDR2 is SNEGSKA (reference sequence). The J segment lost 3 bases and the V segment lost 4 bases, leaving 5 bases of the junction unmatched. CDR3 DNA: TGCAGTGCTATACATGGGACTAGCGGGAGCTACAATGAGCAGTTCTTC. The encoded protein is CSAIHGTSGSYNEQFF.

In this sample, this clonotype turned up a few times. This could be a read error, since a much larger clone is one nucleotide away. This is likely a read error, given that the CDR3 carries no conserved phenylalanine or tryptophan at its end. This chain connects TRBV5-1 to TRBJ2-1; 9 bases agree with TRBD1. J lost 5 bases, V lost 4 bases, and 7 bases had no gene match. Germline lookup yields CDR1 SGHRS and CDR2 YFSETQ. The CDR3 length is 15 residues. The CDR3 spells CASSPGDRVHNEQFL. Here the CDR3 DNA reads TGCGCCAGCAGCCCGGGGGACAGGGTTCACAATGAGCAGTTCCTC.

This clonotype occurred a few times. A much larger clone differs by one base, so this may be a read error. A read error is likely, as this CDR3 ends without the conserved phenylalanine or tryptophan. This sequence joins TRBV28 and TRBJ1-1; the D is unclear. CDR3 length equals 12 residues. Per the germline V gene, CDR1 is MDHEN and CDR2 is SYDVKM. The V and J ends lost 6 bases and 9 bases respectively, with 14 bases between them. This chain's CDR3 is CASSPIGLKAFL. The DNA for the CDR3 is TGTGCCAGCAGCCCAATCGGGCTTAAAGCTTTCCTT.

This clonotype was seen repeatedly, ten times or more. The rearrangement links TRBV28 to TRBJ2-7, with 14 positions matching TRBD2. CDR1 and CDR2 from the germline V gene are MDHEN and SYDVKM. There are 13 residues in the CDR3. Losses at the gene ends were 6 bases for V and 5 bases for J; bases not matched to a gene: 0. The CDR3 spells CASRTSGRDEQYF. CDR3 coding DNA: TGTGCCAGCAGGACTAGCGGGAGGGACGAGCAGTACTTC.

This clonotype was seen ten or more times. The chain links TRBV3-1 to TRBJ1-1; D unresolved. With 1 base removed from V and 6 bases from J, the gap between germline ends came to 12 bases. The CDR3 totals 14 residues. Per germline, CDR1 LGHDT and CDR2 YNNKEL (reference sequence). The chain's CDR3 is CASSQVSRMPEAFF. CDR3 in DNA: TGTGCCAGCAGCCAAGTCTCCAGGATGCCTGAAGCTTTCTTT.

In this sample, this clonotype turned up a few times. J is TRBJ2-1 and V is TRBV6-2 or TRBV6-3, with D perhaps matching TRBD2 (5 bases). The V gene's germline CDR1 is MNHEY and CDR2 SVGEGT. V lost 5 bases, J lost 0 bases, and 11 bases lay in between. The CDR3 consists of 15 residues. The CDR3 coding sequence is TGTGCCAGCAGTACTCACCGGGGCTCCTACAATGAGCAGTTCTTC. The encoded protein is CASSTHRGSYNEQFF.

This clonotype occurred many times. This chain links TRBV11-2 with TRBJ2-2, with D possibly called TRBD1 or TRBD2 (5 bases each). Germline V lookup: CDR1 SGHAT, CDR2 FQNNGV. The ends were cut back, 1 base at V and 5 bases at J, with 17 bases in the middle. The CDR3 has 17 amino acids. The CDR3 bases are TGTGCCAGCAGCTTAGTCCGAAGGGACCGTGGGACCGGGGAGCTGTTTTTT. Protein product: CASSLVRRDRGTGELFF.

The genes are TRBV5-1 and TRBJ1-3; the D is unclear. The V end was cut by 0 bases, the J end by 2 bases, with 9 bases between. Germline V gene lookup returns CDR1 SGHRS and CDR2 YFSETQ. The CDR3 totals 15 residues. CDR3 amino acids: CASSLASAPGNTIYF. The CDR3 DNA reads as TGCGCCAGCAGCTTGGCCTCGGCCCCTGGAAACACCATATATTTT.

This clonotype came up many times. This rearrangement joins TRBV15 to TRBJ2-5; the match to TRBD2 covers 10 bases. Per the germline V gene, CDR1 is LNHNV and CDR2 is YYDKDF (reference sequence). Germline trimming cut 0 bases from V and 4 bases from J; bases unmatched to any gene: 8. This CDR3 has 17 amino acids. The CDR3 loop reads CATSRDLAGVGGETQYF. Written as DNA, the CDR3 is TGTGCCACCAGCAGAGATCTAGCGGGAGTGGGTGGAGAGACCCAGTACTTC.

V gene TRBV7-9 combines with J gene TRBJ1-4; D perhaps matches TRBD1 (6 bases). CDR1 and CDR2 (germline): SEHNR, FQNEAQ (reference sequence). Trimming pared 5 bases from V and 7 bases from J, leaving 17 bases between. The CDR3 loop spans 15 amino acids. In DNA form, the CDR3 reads TGTGCCAGCAGCCGGAGGGGGGGAAACGGTGAAAAACTGTTTTTT. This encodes CASSRRGGNGEKLFF.

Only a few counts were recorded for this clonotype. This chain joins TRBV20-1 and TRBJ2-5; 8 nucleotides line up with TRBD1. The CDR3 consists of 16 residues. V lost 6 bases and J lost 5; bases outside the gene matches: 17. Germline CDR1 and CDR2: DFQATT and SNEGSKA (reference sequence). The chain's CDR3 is CSAGWGQGASGETQYF. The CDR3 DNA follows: TGCAGTGCCGGATGGGGGCAGGGGGCCTCCGGGGAGACCCAGTACTTC.